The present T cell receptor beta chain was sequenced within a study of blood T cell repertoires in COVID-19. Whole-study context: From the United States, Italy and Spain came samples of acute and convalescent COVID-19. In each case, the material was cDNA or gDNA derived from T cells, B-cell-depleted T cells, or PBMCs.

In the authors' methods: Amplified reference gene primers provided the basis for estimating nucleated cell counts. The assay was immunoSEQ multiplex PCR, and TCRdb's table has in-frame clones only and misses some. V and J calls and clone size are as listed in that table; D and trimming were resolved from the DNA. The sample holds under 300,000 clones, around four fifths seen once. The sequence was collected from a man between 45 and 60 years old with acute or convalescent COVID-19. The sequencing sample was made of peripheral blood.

The CDR3 DNA reads as TGTGCCAGCAGGTATAACTATGGCTACACCTTC. Protein product: CASRYNYGYTF. The J gene is TRBJ1-2, the V gene TRBV6-5, with D hard to call. The CDR3 loop spans 11 amino acids. Germline V gene data show CDR1 as MNHEY and CDR2 as SVGAGI. V was shortened by 6 bases and J by 1 base, with 3 bases between the two germline ends.